This is a list of T cell receptor beta chains from one sample in a study of blood T cell repertoires in COVID-19. Profiled with immunoSEQ multiplex PCR; TCRdb holds only in-frame clones, not every one. The table records about 31,000 clones, nearly 90% of them present only once. The source material was peripheral blood. The receptors were sampled from a man in his 60s with COVID-19, enrolled during active disease. Each CDR3 is given with its conserved first and last residue. The D gene is left open where the match is weak. Where a row states a size, it is once, few, many or the class of an expanded clone; other rows omit it.

clone_size	v_call	d_call	cdr3_length	j_call	cdr3_nt	cdr3_aa
NA	TRBV6-1	NA	16	TRBJ2-5	TGTGCCAGCAGTGAAGGGTCGTACCCGGGTGGAGAGACCCAGTACTTC	CASSEGSYPGGETQYF
NA	TRBV5-5	NA	17	TRBJ2-6	TGTGCCAGCAGCCGGGACATCCCAACTCTCGGGGCCAACGTCCTGACTTTC	CASSRDIPTLGANVLTF
NA	TRBV5-8	NA	14	TRBJ1-1	TGTGCCAGCATTCTACAGGTAGCGGACACTGAAGCTTTCTTT	CASILQVADTEAFF
NA	TRBV15	TRBD1	15	TRBJ1-1	TGTGCCACCAGCAGAGACCAGGGGGCTACCTCTGAAGCTTTCTTT	CATSRDQGATSEAFF
few	TRBV3-1/TRBV3-2	TRBD2	20	TRBJ2-1	TGTGCCAGCAGCCTGGGACTAGCGGGAATTGGGTGGACGGCCGACAATGAGCAGTTCTTC	CASSLGLAGIGWTADNEQFF
once	TRBV12-3/TRBV12-4	TRBD1	13	TRBJ1-6	TGTGCCAGCAGCCCAACAGGGGGCCCACCCCTCCACTTT	CASSPTGGPPLHF
NA	TRBV2	TRBD1	14	TRBJ1-1	TGTGCCAGCAGTGGGAGGGACAGGGTGTCTGAAGCTTTCTTT	CASSGRDRVSEAFF
few	TRBV10-1	NA	13	TRBJ2-7	TGCGCCAGCAGTGACCACGGACACGCTGGGCAGTACTTC	CASSDHGHAGQYF
NA	TRBV2	NA	14	TRBJ1-5	TGTGCCAGCAGTGGGACAGCGCAAGACTTAGCCCAGCATTTT	CASSGTAQDLAQHF
NA	TRBV18	TRBD2	15	TRBJ2-3	TGTGCCAGCTCACCTTCTACTAGCGCCGGAGATACGCAGTATTTT	CASSPSTSAGDTQYF
NA	TRBV12-5	TRBD1	15	TRBJ1-2	TGTGCTAGTGGTCCCTGGACAGGGGCGGTAAGTGGCTACACCTTC	CASGPWTGAVSGYTF
NA	TRBV6-1	TRBD2	15	TRBJ2-7	TGTGCCAGCAGTGAAGGTGGGGGGGAACGGTACGAGCAGTACTTC	CASSEGGGERYEQYF
NA	TRBV5-6	NA	13	TRBJ2-7	TGTGCCAGCAGCTTCCGAGCCACCTACGAGCAGTACTTC	CASSFRATYEQYF
NA	TRBV10-2	NA	12	TRBJ2-3	TGCGCCAGCAGTCAGGGGTCAGATACGCAGTATTTT	CASSQGSDTQYF
NA	TRBV7-8	NA	15	TRBJ2-7	TGTGCCAGCAGCTTAGCGCTAGAACCCGCCTACGAGCAGTACTTC	CASSLALEPAYEQYF
NA	TRBV7-9	NA	11	TRBJ2-1	TGTGCCGGGAGCGTCTACAATGAGCAGTTCTTC	CAGSVYNEQFF
NA	TRBV9	TRBD2	16	TRBJ2-1	TGTGCCAGCAGCCCCCACGGACTAGCGGGATACAATGAGCAGTTCTTC	CASSPHGLAGYNEQFF
NA	TRBV6-5	TRBD2	15	TRBJ2-1	TGTGCCAGCAGAGACAGCGGGAGTTCCTACAATGAGCAGTTCTTC	CASRDSGSSYNEQFF
once	TRBV2	NA	13	TRBJ2-7	TGTGCCAGCACTCCAGGCCGCTCCTACGAGCAGTACTTC	CASTPGRSYEQYF